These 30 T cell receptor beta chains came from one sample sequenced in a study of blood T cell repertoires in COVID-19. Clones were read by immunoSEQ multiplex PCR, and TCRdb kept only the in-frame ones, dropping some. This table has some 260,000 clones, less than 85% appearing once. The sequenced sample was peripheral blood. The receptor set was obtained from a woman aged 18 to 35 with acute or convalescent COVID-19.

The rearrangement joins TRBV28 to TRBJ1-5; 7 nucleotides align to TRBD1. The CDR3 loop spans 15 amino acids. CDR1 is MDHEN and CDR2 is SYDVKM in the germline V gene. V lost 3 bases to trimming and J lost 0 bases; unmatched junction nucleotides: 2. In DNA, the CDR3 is TGTGCCAGCAGTTTCGCAGGGGGTAGCAATCAGCCCCAGCATTTT. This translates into CASSFAGGSNQPQHF. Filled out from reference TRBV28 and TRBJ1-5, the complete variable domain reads DVKVTQSSRYLVKRTGEKVFLECVQDMDHENMFWYRQDPGLGLRLIYFSYDVKMKEKGDIPEGYSVSREKKERFSLILESASTNQTSMYLCASSFAGGSNQPQHFGDGTRLSIL.

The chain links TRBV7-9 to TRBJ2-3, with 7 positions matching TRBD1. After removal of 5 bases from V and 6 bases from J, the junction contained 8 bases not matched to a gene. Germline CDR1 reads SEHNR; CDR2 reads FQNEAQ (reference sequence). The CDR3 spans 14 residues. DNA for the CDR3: TGTGCCAGCAGCGTCAACAGGGGTCAGGATACGCAGTATTTT. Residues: CASSVNRGQDTQYF. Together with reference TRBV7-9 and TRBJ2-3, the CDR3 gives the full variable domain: DTGVSQNPRHKITKRGQNVTFRCDPISEHNRLYWYRQTLGQGPEFLTYFQNEAQLEKSRLLSDRFSAERPKGSFSTLEIQRTEQGDSAMYLCASSVNRGQDTQYFGPGTRLTVL.

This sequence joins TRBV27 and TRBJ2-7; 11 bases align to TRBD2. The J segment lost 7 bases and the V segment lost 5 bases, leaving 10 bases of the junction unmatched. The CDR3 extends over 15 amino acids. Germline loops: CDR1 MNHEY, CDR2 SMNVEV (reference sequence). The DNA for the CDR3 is TGTGCCAGCAGTCTAATTAGCGGGAGGGCGGTTGAGCAGTACTTC. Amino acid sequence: CASSLISGRAVEQYF.

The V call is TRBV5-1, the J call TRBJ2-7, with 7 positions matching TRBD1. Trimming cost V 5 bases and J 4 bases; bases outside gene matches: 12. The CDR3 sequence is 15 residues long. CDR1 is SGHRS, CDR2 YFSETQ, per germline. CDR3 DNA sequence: TGCGCCAGCAGGGACGGACAGGCCCTTAGGTACGAGCAGTACTTC. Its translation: CASRDGQALRYEQYF.

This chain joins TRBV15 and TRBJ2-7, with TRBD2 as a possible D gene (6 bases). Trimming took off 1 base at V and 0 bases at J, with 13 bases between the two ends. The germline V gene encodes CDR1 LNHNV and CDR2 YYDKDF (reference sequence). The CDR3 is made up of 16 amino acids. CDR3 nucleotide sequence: TGTGCCACCAGCAGAGCCGGGGCTAGCGACTCCTACGAGCAGTACTTC. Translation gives CATSRAGASDSYEQYF.

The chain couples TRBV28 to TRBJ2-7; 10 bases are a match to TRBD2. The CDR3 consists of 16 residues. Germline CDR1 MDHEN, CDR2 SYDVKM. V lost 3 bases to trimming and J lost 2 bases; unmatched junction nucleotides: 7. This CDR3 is CASSFSLSGRAYEQYF. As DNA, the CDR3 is TGTGCCAGCAGTTTCTCCCTCAGCGGGAGGGCCTACGAGCAGTACTTC.

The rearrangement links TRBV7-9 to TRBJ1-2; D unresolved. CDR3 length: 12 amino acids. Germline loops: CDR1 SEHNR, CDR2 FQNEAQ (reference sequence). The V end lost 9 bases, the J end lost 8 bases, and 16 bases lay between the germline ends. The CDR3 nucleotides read TGTGCCAGTATGCTATTTGAGTGGGGCTACACCTTC. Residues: CASMLFEWGYTF.

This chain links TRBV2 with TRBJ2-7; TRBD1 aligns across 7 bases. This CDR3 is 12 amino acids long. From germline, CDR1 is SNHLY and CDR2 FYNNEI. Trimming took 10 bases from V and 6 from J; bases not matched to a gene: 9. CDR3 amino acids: CATRQGLGEQYF. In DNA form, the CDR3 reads TGTGCCACTCGACAGGGATTGGGCGAGCAGTACTTC.

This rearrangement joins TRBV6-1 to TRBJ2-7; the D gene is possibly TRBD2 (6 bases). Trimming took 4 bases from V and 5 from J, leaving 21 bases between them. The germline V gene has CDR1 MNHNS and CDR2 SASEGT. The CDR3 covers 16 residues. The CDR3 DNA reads TGTGCCAGCAGTGTGACCCGAATACTAGCAGCGGACGAGCAGTACTTC. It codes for CASSVTRILAADEQYF.

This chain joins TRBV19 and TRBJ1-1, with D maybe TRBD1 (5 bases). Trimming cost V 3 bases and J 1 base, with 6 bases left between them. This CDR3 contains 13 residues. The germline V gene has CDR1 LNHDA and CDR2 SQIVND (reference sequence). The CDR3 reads CASSIQGNTEAFF. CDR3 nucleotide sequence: TGTGCCAGTAGTATTCAGGGGAACACTGAAGCTTTCTTT.

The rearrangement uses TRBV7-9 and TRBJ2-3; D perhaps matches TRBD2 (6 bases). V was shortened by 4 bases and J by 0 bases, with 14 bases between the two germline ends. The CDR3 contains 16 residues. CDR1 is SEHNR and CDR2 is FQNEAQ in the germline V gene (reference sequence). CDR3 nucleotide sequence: TGTGCCAGCAGCTGGGGGGTCGGCGGGAGCACAGATACGCAGTATTTT. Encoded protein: CASSWGVGGSTDTQYF.

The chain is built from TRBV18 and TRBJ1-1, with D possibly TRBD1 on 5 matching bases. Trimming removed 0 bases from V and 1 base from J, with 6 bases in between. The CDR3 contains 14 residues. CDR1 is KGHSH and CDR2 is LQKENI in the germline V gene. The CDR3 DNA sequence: TGTGCCAGCTCACCACCGCAGGGGAACACTGAAGCTTTCTTT. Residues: CASSPPQGNTEAFF.

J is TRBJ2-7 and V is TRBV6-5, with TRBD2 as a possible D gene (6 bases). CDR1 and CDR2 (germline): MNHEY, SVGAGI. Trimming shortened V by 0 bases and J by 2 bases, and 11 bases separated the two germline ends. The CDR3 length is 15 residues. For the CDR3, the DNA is TGTGCCAGCAGTTACTCCCAGCGGGCCCCCTACGAGCAGTACTTC. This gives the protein CASSYSQRAPYEQYF.

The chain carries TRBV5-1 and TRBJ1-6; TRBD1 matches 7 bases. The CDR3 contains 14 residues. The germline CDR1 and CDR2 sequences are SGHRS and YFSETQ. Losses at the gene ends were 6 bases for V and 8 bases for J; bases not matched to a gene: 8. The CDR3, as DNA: TGCGCCAGCACACCCGGGACAGAAGATTCACCCCTCCACTTT. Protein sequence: CASTPGTEDSPLHF.

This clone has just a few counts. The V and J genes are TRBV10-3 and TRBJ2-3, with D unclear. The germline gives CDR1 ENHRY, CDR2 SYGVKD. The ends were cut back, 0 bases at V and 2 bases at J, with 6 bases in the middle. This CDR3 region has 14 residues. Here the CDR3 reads CAISESTPTDTQYF. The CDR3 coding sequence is TGTGCCATCAGTGAGTCGACTCCCACAGATACGCAGTATTTT.

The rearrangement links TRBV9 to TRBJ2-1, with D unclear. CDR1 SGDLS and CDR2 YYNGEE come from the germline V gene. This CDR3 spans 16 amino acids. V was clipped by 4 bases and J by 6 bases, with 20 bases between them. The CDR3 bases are TGTGCCAGCAGCCCCAGTGGTAGCAGCAGAATCAATGAGCAGTTCTTC. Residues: CASSPSGSSRINEQFF.

CDR3 sequence reads: CASSQDLANYEQYF. DNA of the CDR3: TGCGCCAGCAGCCAAGACTTGGCCAACTACGAGCAGTACTTC. This sequence joins TRBV4-3 and TRBJ2-7; D unclear. V was cut by 0 bases and J by 3 bases, with 9 bases left in between. CDR3 length: 14 residues. Looked up from germline, CDR1 is LGHNA and CDR2 is YSLEER.

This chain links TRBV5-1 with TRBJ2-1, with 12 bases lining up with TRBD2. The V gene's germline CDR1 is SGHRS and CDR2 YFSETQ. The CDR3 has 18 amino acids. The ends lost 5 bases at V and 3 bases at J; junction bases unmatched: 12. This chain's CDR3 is CASRTSGSGSIVYNEQFF. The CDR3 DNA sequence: TGCGCCAGCAGGACTAGCGGGAGCGGCAGTATAGTCTACAATGAGCAGTTCTTC.

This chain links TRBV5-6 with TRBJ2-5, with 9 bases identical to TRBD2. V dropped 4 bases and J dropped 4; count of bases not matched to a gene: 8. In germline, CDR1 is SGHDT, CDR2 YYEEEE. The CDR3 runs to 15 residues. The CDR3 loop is CASSPIAGVRETQYF. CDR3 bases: TGTGCCAGCAGCCCCATAGCGGGAGTTCGAGAGACCCAGTACTTC.

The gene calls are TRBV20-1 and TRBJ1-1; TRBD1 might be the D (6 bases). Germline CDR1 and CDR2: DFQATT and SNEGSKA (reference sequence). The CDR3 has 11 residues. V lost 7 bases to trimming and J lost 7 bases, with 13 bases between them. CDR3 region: CSVAGDLEAFF. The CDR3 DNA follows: TGCAGTGTGGCAGGGGACCTTGAAGCTTTCTTT.

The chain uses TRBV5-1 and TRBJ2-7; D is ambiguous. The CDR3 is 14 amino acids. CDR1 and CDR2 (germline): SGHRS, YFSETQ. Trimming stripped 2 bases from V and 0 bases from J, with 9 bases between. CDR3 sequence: CASSLEVSSYEQYF. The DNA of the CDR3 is TGCGCCAGCAGCTTAGAGGTCAGCTCCTACGAGCAGTACTTC.

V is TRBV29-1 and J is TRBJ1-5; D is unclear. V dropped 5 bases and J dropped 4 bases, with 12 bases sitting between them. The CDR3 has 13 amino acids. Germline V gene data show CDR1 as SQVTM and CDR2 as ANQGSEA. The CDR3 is CSVRQQLNQPQHF. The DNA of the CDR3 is TGCAGCGTTCGGCAACAGCTGAATCAGCCCCAGCATTTT. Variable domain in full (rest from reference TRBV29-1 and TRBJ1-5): SAVISQKPSRDICQRGTSLTIQCQVDSQVTMMFWYRQQPGQSLTLIATANQGSEATYESGFVIDKFPISRPNLTFSTLTVSNMSPEDSSIYLCSVRQQLNQPQHFGDGTRLSIL.

In DNA form, the CDR3 reads TGCGCCAGCGGGACAGCCTACGAGCAGTACTTC. Translated: CASGTAYEQYF. V gene TRBV10-1 combines with J gene TRBJ2-7, with 7 bases that match TRBD1. CDR3 size: 11 residues. Trimming removed 8 bases from V and 2 bases from J; junction bases left unmatched: 0. Germline loops: CDR1 WNHNN, CDR2 SYGVQD (reference sequence).

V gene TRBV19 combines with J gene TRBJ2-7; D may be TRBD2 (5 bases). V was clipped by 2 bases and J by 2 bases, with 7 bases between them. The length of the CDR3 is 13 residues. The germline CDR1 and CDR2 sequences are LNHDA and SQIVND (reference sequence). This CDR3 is CASSIRETYEQYF. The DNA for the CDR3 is TGTGCCAGTAGTATAAGGGAGACCTACGAGCAGTACTTC.

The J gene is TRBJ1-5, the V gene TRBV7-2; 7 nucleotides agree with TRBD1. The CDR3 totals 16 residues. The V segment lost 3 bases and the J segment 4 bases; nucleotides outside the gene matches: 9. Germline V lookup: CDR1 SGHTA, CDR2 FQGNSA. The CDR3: CASSFISDRPNQPQHF. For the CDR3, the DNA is TGTGCCAGCAGCTTCATCTCGGACAGGCCAAATCAGCCCCAGCATTTT.

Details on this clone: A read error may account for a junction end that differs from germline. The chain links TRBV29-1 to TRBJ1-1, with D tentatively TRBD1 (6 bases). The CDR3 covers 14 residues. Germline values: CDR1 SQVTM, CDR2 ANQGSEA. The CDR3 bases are TGCAGCGTCGAAGACTTGACAGGGAACACTGAAGCTTTCTTT. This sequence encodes CSVEDLTGNTEAFF.

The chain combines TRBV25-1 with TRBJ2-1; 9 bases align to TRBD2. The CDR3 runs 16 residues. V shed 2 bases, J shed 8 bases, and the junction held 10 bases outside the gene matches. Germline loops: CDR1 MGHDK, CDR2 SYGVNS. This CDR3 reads CASSEQVSGSLHEQFF. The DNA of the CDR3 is TGTGCCAGCAGTGAACAGGTTAGCGGGAGTCTTCATGAGCAGTTCTTC.

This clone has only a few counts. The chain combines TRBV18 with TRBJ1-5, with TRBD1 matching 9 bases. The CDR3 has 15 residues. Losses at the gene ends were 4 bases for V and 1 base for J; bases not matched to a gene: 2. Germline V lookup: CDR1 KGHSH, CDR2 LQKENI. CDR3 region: CASSRGTGSNQPQHF. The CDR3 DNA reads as TGTGCCAGCTCACGAGGGACAGGGAGCAATCAGCCCCAGCATTTT.

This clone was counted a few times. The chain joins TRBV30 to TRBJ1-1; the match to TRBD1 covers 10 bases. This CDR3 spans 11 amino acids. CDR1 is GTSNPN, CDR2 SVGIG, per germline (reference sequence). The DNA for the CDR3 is TGTAGCTGGGACAGGGGTGCTGGAGCTTTCTTT. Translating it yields CSWDRGAGAFF.

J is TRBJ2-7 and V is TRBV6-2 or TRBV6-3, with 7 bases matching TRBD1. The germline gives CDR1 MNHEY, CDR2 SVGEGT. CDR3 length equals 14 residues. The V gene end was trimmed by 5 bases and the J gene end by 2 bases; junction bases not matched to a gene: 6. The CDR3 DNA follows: TGTGCCAGCAGTACCTACAGGGGCGCCTACGAGCAGTACTTC. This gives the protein CASSTYRGAYEQYF.